These 8 T cell receptor beta chains came from one sample sequenced in a study of Ad26.COV2.S vaccination and SARS-CoV-2 variants. Using immunoSEQ multiplex PCR, the repertoire was profiled, and TCRdb retains in-frame clones only, with some absent. The sample has about 350,000 clones, about 88% seen once. As to treatment: around 19 received Ad26.COV2.S at low or high dose, single or two shots; about 5 received placebo; per-sample allocation not given. Sampling took place 63 days after the first vaccine or placebo injection. The input for sequencing was peripheral blood, taken in a trial of Ad26.COV2.S vaccine versus placebo. These receptors originate from a person aged 18 to 59 who received the Ad26.COV2.S COVID-19 vaccine or a placebo.

About this clone: The same CDR3 also results from other DNA sequences found in this sample. J is TRBJ1-5 and V is TRBV28, with D hard to call. Germline CDR1 is MDHEN and CDR2 is SYDVKM. The CDR3 loop spans 13 amino acids. The V end was cut by 4 bases, the J end by 4 bases, with 8 bases between. The CDR3 loop reads CASSYGYNQPQHF. DNA for the CDR3: TGTGCCAGCAGTTATGGGTATAATCAGCCCCAGCATTTT.

The genes are TRBV29-1 and TRBJ1-2, with D maybe TRBD1 (6 bases). V shed 7 bases and J shed 7 bases, with 22 bases lying between them. The germline gives CDR1 SQVTM, CDR2 ANQGSEA. This CDR3 has 14 residues. The CDR3 DNA reads as TGCAGCGCCTCTAGTAGGGGGGAGGAACTTGGCTACACCTTC. Translated, it gives CSASSRGEELGYTF. Full variable domain (missing parts from reference TRBV29-1 and TRBJ1-2): SAVISQKPSRDICQRGTSLTIQCQVDSQVTMMFWYRQQPGQSLTLIATANQGSEATYESGFVIDKFPISRPNLTFSTLTVSNMSPEDSSIYLCSASSRGEELGYTFGSGTRLTVV.

The chain recombines TRBV19 with TRBJ2-7, with D maybe TRBD2 (5 bases). Germline V gives CDR1 LNHDA, CDR2 SQIVND (reference sequence). The ends were cut back, 1 base at V and 3 bases at J, with 10 bases in the middle. This CDR3 is 14 amino acids long. The DNA for the CDR3 is TGTGCCAGTAGTATAGTCGTGGGAGTCTACGAGCAGTACTTC. This codes for CASSIVVGVYEQYF.

CDR3 loop: CASSRLQSSYNEQFF. The CDR3 DNA reads as TGTGCCAGCAGCCGCCTACAGAGCTCCTACAATGAGCAGTTCTTC. V gene TRBV14 combines with J gene TRBJ2-1; D is ambiguous. The CDR3 length is 15 residues. Germline V CDR1 and CDR2: SGHDN, FVKESK. Trimming pared 4 bases from V and 0 bases from J, leaving 10 bases between.

The chain recombines TRBV28 with TRBJ1-2; D not certain. Trimming removed 3 bases at V and 2 bases at J, with 10 bases between. The CDR3 runs 14 residues. Germline V gene lookup returns CDR1 MDHEN and CDR2 SYDVKM. CDR3 sequence (DNA): TGTGCCAGCAGTTTGACTGGGGTAAACTATGGCTACACCTTC. It specifies CASSLTGVNYGYTF.

V and J are TRBV6-2 or TRBV6-3 and TRBJ2-1; the D gene is possibly TRBD2 (6 bases). Germline-derived CDR1 and CDR2 are MNHEY and SVGEGT. The CDR3 runs 15 residues. The V end lost 5 bases, the J end lost 8 bases, and 19 bases lay between the germline ends. This chain's CDR3 is CASSPSPSSVDEQFF. The CDR3 DNA follows: TGTGCCAGCAGTCCCTCCCCTTCTAGCGTTGATGAGCAGTTCTTC.

The chain employs TRBV10-3 and TRBJ2-1; 8 bases are shared with TRBD1. J gave up 6 bases and V 2 bases, and 6 bases lay outside the gene matches. The germline CDR1 and CDR2 sequences are ENHRY and SYGVKD. The CDR3 totals 15 residues. The CDR3 sequence is CAISEKGQGSNEQFF. The DNA of the CDR3 is TGTGCCATCAGTGAGAAAGGACAGGGTAGCAATGAGCAGTTCTTC.

The V gene is TRBV6-4, the J gene TRBJ2-7, with 11 bases fitting TRBD2. Germline trimming cut 7 bases from V and 1 base from J; bases unmatched to any gene: 15. The CDR3 runs 18 residues. Germline loops: CDR1 MRHNA, CDR2 SNTAGT. CDR3 in DNA: TGTGCCAGCACCGAGGGACTAGCGGAAAAGATCCCTTCCTACGAGCAGTACTTC. It encodes CASTEGLAEKIPSYEQYF.